This TCR beta chain was sequenced in a study of T cell repertoires in cytomegalovirus infection. Findings and limits, study-wide: The ex vivo response was dominated by HLA-C-restricted CMV-specific TCR beta clonotypes.

From the reads, TCRdb called clonotypes with MiXCR, one entry per CDR3 protein. The profile shows about 27,000 distinct CDR3 sequences, over 15% of them singletons. In this sample, this clonotype turned up a few times. No antigen is known for it. The TCR was taken from a human donor in good health (CMV status not recorded). Some clones in this sample may be carry-over from other donors' samples. The specimen was CD8+ T cells from cultured PBMCs, collected from culture after CMV antigen stimulation.

The CDR3 here is CASSSTPTGPHEQYF. The CDR3 nucleotides are TGTGCCAGCAGCTCGACGCCGACAGGGCCCCACGAGCAGTACTTC. This chain joins TRBV7-8 and TRBJ2-7, with 7 bases identical to TRBD1. CDR1 is SGHVS, CDR2 FQNEAQ, per germline. After removal of 4 bases from V and 5 bases from J, the junction contained 11 bases not matched to a gene. CDR3 size: 15 residues.